These T cell receptor beta chains were read from a single sample in a study of CD8 T cells in Susac syndrome. TCRdb recomputed calls from the immunoSEQ multiplex PCR reads with MiXCR, one row per CDR3 protein. Of about 240,000 distinct CDR3 sequences detected, 96% appear once; the ten largest clones hold about 0.095%. The sequenced sample was CD4+ T cells from PBMCs. The receptors originated from a human donor with Susac syndrome. CDR3s include the opening cysteine and the closing phenylalanine or tryptophan.

length: 11; V: TRBV19; J: TRBJ1-1; CDR3: CASSPLMLAFF
length: 14; V: TRBV12-3/TRBV12-4; J: TRBJ1-1; CDR3: CASTPQGGPTEAFF
length: 13; V: TRBV29-1; J: TRBJ2-5; CDR3: CSVSSGEYATQYF
length: 14; V: TRBV7-8; J: TRBJ2-7; CDR3: CASSFSGRVHEQYF
length: 12; V: TRBV30; J: TRBJ1-3; CDR3: CAFGTVGNTIYF
length: 13; V: TRBV25-1; J: TRBJ1-1; CDR3: CASSEYRGGGAFF
length: 15; V: TRBV6-5; J: TRBJ1-2; CDR3: CASSSGLRTGYGYTF
length: 14; V: TRBV29-1; J: TRBJ2-3; CDR3: CSVVIAGGTDTQYF
length: 13; V: TRBV11-2; J: TRBJ2-7; CDR3: CASSLKRGYEQYF
length: 14; V: TRBV28; J: TRBJ1-2; CDR3: CASSPRRSNYGYTF
length: 15; V: TRBV18; J: TRBJ2-7; CDR3: CASSPRPGSDHEQYF
length: 14; V: TRBV29-1; J: TRBJ1-4; CDR3: CSGRTGGVGEKLFF
length: 12; V: TRBV29-1; J: TRBJ2-5; CDR3: CSGAAGQETQYF
length: 15; V: TRBV7-9; J: TRBJ2-2; CDR3: CASSSSGGRGGELFF
length: 15; V: TRBV15; J: TRBJ2-5; CDR3: CATSRDLAEGETQYF
length: 15; V: TRBV9; J: TRBJ2-5; CDR3: CASSERFRAQETQYF
length: 16; V: TRBV20-1; J: TRBJ2-7; CDR3: CSARDWGGGPSQEQYF
length: 14; V: TRBV28; J: TRBJ2-1; CDR3: CASNPAGNPNEQFF
length: 16; V: TRBV3-1; J: TRBJ1-2; CDR3: CASSQDRGAIGYGYTF
length: 15; V: TRBV5-1; J: TRBJ2-2; CDR3: CASSSGQGYTGELFF
length: 12; V: TRBV7-2; J: TRBJ1-5; CDR3: CASSLSREPQHF
length: 12; V: TRBV29-1; J: TRBJ2-1; CDR3: CSVGDGYNEQFF
length: 14; V: TRBV9; J: TRBJ2-3; CDR3: CASSVARTTDTQYF
length: 15; V: TRBV20-1; J: TRBJ2-7; CDR3: CSAPGGQDVSYEQYF
length: 12; V: TRBV3-1; J: TRBJ2-2; CDR3: CASRPGSGELFF
length: 16; V: TRBV20-1; J: TRBJ2-7; CDR3: CSARGGGQGAPSEQYF
length: 12; V: TRBV20-1; J: TRBJ2-3; CDR3: CSARGSTDTQYF
length: 15; V: TRBV30; J: TRBJ1-1; CDR3: CASKEVGARRTEAFF
length: 15; V: TRBV12-3/TRBV12-4; J: TRBJ1-1; CDR3: CASSSRGGPNTEAFF
length: 16; V: TRBV20-1; J: TRBJ2-5; CDR3: CSARPRTSGRQETQYF
length: 14; V: TRBV12-3/TRBV12-4; J: TRBJ1-1; CDR3: CASTLQGMNTEAFF
length: 14; V: TRBV24-1; J: TRBJ2-3; CDR3: CATTSSGGTDTQYF
length: 13; V: TRBV29-1; J: TRBJ2-5; CDR3: CSVVGGDQETQYF
length: 15; V: TRBV29-1; J: TRBJ1-1; CDR3: CSVEPWSKKNTEAFF
length: 16; V: TRBV18; J: TRBJ2-7; CDR3: CASSPTTTGVYNEQYF
length: 13; V: TRBV20-1; J: TRBJ2-5; CDR3: CSAREGLQETQYF
length: 11; V: TRBV29-1; J: TRBJ2-5; CDR3: CSVAQGETQYF
length: 17; V: TRBV7-9; J: TRBJ2-2; CDR3: CASSRNTGGANTGELFF